This entry lists 30 T cell receptor beta chains sequenced from one sample in a study of identical twins. TCRdb recomputed calls from the 5' RACE reads with MiXCR, one row per CDR3 protein. The table shows 1.5 million to 2 million distinct CDR3 sequences, with about 31% occurring only once. Sequencing was carried out using cord blood. The receptors were gathered from a newborn girl in good health.

About this clonotype: The junction and the germline gene differ at one end; a read error may be behind it. This sequence joins TRBV7-7 and TRBJ2-1; no clear D. Gene TRBJ2-7 matches the end of the DNA better, so the J call may be wrong. This CDR3 spans 15 amino acids. Germline values: CDR1 SSHAT, CDR2 FNYEAQ (reference sequence). The CDR3 DNA is TGTGCTAGCAGTCCCGGACCCACCTATTACAATGAGCAGTACTTC. Protein product: CASSPGPTYYNEQYF.

The chain employs TRBV3-1 and TRBJ1-3; weak D call: TRBD1 (5 bases). The length of the CDR3 is 17 residues. V gave up 0 bases and J gave up 1 base, with 13 bases separating them. CDR1 LGHDT and CDR2 YNNKEL come from the germline V gene (reference sequence). The CDR3 reads CASSQDRGLLSGNTIYF. CDR3 DNA: TGTGCCAGCAGCCAAGATCGGGGCCTTTTATCTGGAAACACCATATATTTT.

Regarding this clonotype: A read error may be the cause here, since a much bigger clone is one base away. The chain uses TRBV29-1 and TRBJ1-2; 8 bases line up with TRBD1. V lost 8 bases and J lost 6; bases outside the gene matches: 11. Germline V gene data show CDR1 as SQVTM and CDR2 as ANQGSEA. The CDR3 runs to 13 residues. DNA of the CDR3: TGCAGCATTGCACCAGGACAGGGCGATGGCTACACCTTC. Translating gives CSIAPGQGDGYTF.

In this sample, this clonotype turned up a few times. The chain combines TRBV7-2 with TRBJ2-7; 12 nucleotides agree with TRBD2. Unmatched junction bases numbered 6, after V lost 1 base and J lost 2 bases. Germline CDR1 SGHTA, CDR2 FQGNSA. This CDR3 has 17 residues. CDR3 DNA sequence: TGTGCCAGCAGCTTAGGGGCTAGCGGGAGGGGGACCTACGAGCAGTACTTC. Encoded protein: CASSLGASGRGTYEQYF.

J is TRBJ2-7 and V is TRBV28; no firm D call. The DNA end lines up better with TRBJ2-5; the J call may be wrong. From germline, CDR1 is MDHEN and CDR2 SYDVKM. The CDR3 runs 13 residues. Here the CDR3 reads CASSPFDRETQYF. CDR3 nucleotide sequence: TGTGCCAGCAGCCCTTTCGACCGAGAGACCCAGTACTTC.

The chain combines TRBV29-1 with TRBJ1-1; 9 nucleotides align to TRBD1. The ends lost 2 bases at V and 5 bases at J; junction bases unmatched: 3. CDR3 size: 13 residues. Germline V gives CDR1 SQVTM, CDR2 ANQGSEA. The CDR3 DNA is TGCAGCGTTGAACGACAGGGGGGGACTGAAGCTTTCTTT. This sequence encodes CSVERQGGTEAFF.

This clonotype was seen once. One end of the junction varies from germline; a read error may be responsible. This chain uses TRBV7-8 with TRBJ2-6; 8 bases match TRBD1. The CDR3 extends over 17 amino acids. Germline V gene data show CDR1 as SGHVS and CDR2 as FQNEAQ. The CDR3 here is CASSLHRGSSGADVLTF. The CDR3 region has the DNA TGTGCCAGCAGCTTACACAGGGGGAGCTCTGGGGCCGACGTCCTGACTTTC.

J is TRBJ2-1 and V is TRBV28; TRBD1 might be the D (6 bases). The CDR3 has 17 amino acids. Trimming removed 8 bases at V and 9 bases at J, with 29 bases between. Germline-derived CDR1 and CDR2 are MDHEN and SYDVKM. CDR3 protein: CASQPTPSTGSTGEQFF. The CDR3 region has the DNA TGTGCCAGCCAACCGACCCCTTCGACAGGATCTACAGGTGAGCAGTTCTTC. The full variable domain, with the rest looked up from reference TRBV28 and TRBJ2-1, is DVKVTQSSRYLVKRTGEKVFLECVQDMDHENMFWYRQDPGLGLRLIYFSYDVKMKEKGDIPEGYSVSREKKERFSLILESASTNQTSMYLCASQPTPSTGSTGEQFFGPGTRLTVL.

The rearrangement joins TRBV5-1 to TRBJ1-1; 8 bases align to TRBD1. Germline V gene sequence: CDR1 SGHRS, CDR2 YFSETQ. This CDR3 region has 17 residues. J gave up 5 bases and V 0 bases, and 12 bases lay outside the gene matches. The CDR3 protein is CASSLGSGTGFGTEAFF. CDR3 bases: TGCGCCAGCAGCTTGGGGTCCGGGACAGGCTTCGGGACTGAAGCTTTCTTT.

This clonotype came up many times. CDR3 in amino acids: CASIPGGGINEQFF. CDR3 coding DNA: TGTGCCAGCATCCCAGGAGGGGGGATCAATGAGCAGTTCTTC. The V gene is TRBV12-3 or TRBV12-4, the J gene TRBJ2-1; D is possibly TRBD1 or TRBD2 (6 bases each). Between the trimmed V and J ends, which lost 7 bases and 6 bases, there was a span of 16 bases. CDR3 length: 14 amino acids.

The V and J genes are TRBV12-3 or TRBV12-4 and TRBJ2-1; 8 nucleotides match TRBD2. The CDR3 has 15 amino acids. Unmatched junction bases numbered 13, after V lost 8 bases and J lost 7 bases. This CDR3 reads CASGGGGRPTNEQFF. The CDR3 DNA reads TGTGCCAGCGGGGGCGGGGGGCGTCCTACAAATGAGCAGTTCTTC.

In DNA form, the CDR3 reads TGCAGCGTTGGTTCGGCAGGGGGCTATGGCTACACCTTC. It yields the protein CSVGSAGGYGYTF. The chain combines TRBV29-1 with TRBJ1-2; 7 bases fit TRBD1. With V trimmed by 4 bases and J by 4 bases, 6 bases remained unmatched. The CDR3 has 13 amino acids. Germline V gene sequence: CDR1 SQVTM, CDR2 ANQGSEA.

The CDR3 DNA reads TGTGCCAGTAGTATAGGTCCTCGACAGGAGCAGTACTTC. Protein: CASSIGPRQEQYF. The chain recombines TRBV19 with TRBJ2-7; the D gene is possibly TRBD1 (5 bases). Germline loops: CDR1 LNHDA, CDR2 SQIVND (reference sequence). This CDR3 contains 13 residues. V was shortened by 1 base and J by 7 bases, with 11 bases between the two germline ends.

The chain joins TRBV20-1 to TRBJ1-2, with a weak D call TRBD1 (6 bases). This CDR3 is 14 amino acids long. V lost 4 bases, J lost 2 bases, and 14 bases lay in between. Germline V gene sequence: CDR1 DFQATT, CDR2 SNEGSKA (reference sequence). For the CDR3, the DNA is TGCAGTGCTAACCGTCCGGGACAAAACTATGGCTACACCTTC. Its translation: CSANRPGQNYGYTF.

The genes are TRBV3-1 and TRBJ2-1; tentatively, D is TRBD2 (5 bases). V was pared by 0 bases and J by 7 bases, with 13 bases between. The CDR3 has 15 residues. The germline V gene encodes CDR1 LGHDT and CDR2 YNNKEL (reference sequence). CDR3 sequence reads: CASSQELRVGNEQFF. The CDR3 DNA follows: TGTGCCAGCAGCCAAGAATTGCGGGTTGGGAATGAGCAGTTCTTC.

V usage is TRBV6-5 and J usage is TRBJ1-2; D is undetermined. V lost 6 bases and J 6 bases, leaving 11 bases between the germline ends. The CDR3 is made up of 12 amino acids. CDR1 is MNHEY, CDR2 SVGAGI, per germline. CDR3 residues: CASRGSADGYTF. CDR3 sequence (DNA): TGTGCCAGCAGAGGGTCGGCAGATGGCTACACCTTC.

The chain joins TRBV1 to TRBJ2-5. Gene TRBJ2-7 matches the end of the DNA better, so the J call may be wrong. TRBV1 is a known pseudogene. The CDR3 contains 11 residues. The CDR3 reads CTSSQGHEQYF. The CDR3 nucleotides are TGCACCAGCAGCCAAGGCCACGAGCAGTACTTC.

This chain links TRBV20-1 with TRBJ2-2, with 8 bases identical to TRBD2. V lost 3 bases and J lost 4; bases outside the gene matches: 7. The CDR3 is 15 amino acids. CDR1 and CDR2 from the germline V gene are DFQATT and SNEGSKA (reference sequence). The CDR3 coding sequence is TGCAGTGCTAGCACCTTAGCGGGAATCACCGGGGAGCTGTTTTTT. Residues: CSASTLAGITGELFF.

The chain links TRBV20-1 to TRBJ2-2; 9 nucleotides align to TRBD2. CDR3 length: 16 residues. The ends lost 0 bases at V and 1 base at J; junction bases unmatched: 3. Looked up from germline, CDR1 is DFQATT and CDR2 is SNEGSKA (reference sequence). The CDR3 sequence: CSARDPAGGNTGELFF. DNA for the CDR3: TGCAGTGCTAGAGATCCAGCGGGGGGGAACACCGGGGAGCTGTTTTTT.

This chain connects TRBV7-2 to TRBJ1-2; D uncertain. CDR1 is SGHTA and CDR2 is FQGNSA in the germline V gene. This CDR3 region has 16 residues. Deletions cut 1 base from V and 4 bases from J, with 16 bases between. The CDR3 protein is CASSLEGSGSRYGYTF. The CDR3 DNA is TGTGCCAGCAGCTTAGAGGGCAGCGGATCTCGCTATGGCTACACCTTC. The full variable domain, rest sourced from reference TRBV7-2 and TRBJ1-2, is GAGVSQSPSNKVTEKGKDVELRCDPISGHTALYWYRQSLGQGLEFLIYFQGNSAPDKSGLPSDRFSAERTGGSVSTLTIQRTQQEDSAVYLCASSLEGSGSRYGYTFGSGTRLTVV.

The chain links TRBV10-3 to TRBJ2-3, with a possible D match to TRBD1 (5 bases). V gave up 3 bases and J gave up 1 base, with 11 bases separating them. CDR1 and CDR2 from the germline V gene are ENHRY and SYGVKD. CDR3 length: 15 amino acids. DNA for the CDR3: TGTGCCATCAGTGACCAGGGTTTAGGCACAGATACGCAGTATTTT. The encoded protein is CAISDQGLGTDTQYF.

The J gene is TRBJ2-7, the V gene TRBV7-8; possibly TRBD1 for D (6 bases). CDR1 is SGHVS and CDR2 is FQNEAQ in the germline V gene. The CDR3 is 14 amino acids. V lost 5 bases, J lost 2 bases, and 13 bases lay in between. The CDR3 protein is CASSEQGTTYEQYF. The CDR3 region has the DNA TGTGCCAGCAGCGAACAGGGAACCACCTACGAGCAGTACTTC.

V gene TRBV15 combines with J gene TRBJ2-5; 9 bases are shared with TRBD2. Unmatched junction bases numbered 11, after V lost 5 bases and J lost 13 bases. This CDR3 is 13 amino acids long. Per germline, CDR1 LNHNV and CDR2 YYDKDF (reference sequence). CDR3 DNA: TGTGCCACCAGCCATGGTAGCGGGAGATCTCCGTACTTC. As protein: CATSHGSGRSPYF.

This clonotype was seen a few times. The chain recombines TRBV20-1 with TRBJ1-2; TRBD1 matches at 7 bases. Germline V gene data show CDR1 as DFQATT and CDR2 as SNEGSKA (reference sequence). Trimming removed 0 bases from V and 3 bases from J; junction bases left unmatched: 10. The CDR3 runs to 16 residues. The CDR3 sequence: CSARDQRQGGYYGYTF. The CDR3, as DNA: TGCAGTGCTAGAGATCAGCGACAGGGAGGGTACTATGGCTACACCTTC.

This clonotype has more than one count but fewer than ten. The CDR3 region is CSARDAMTSGAYVTQYF. The CDR3 bases are TGCAGTGCTAGAGATGCAATGACTAGCGGCGCTTATGTGACCCAGTACTTC. This sequence joins TRBV20-1 and TRBJ2-5; 9 bases line up with TRBD2. The germline gives CDR1 DFQATT, CDR2 SNEGSKA (reference sequence). This CDR3 region has 17 residues. With 0 bases clipped from V and 7 bases from J, the junction kept 15 bases outside the gene matches.

The CDR3 sequence: CASSLEGKGSSYEQYF. CDR3 DNA: TGTGCCAGCAGCTTAGAAGGGAAGGGGAGCTCCTACGAGCAGTACTTC. The chain is built from TRBV7-6 and TRBJ2-7; the D call may be TRBD1 or TRBD2 (5 bases each). From germline, CDR1 is SGHVS and CDR2 FNYEAQ. V lost 1 base and J lost 0, with 13 bases in between. CDR3 length: 16 residues.

The J gene is TRBJ2-3, the V gene TRBV20-1, with TRBD2 identical over 8 bases. CDR1 is DFQATT, CDR2 SNEGSKA, per germline (reference sequence). This CDR3 is built from 16 residues. The J segment lost 0 bases and the V segment lost 0 bases, leaving 5 bases of the junction unmatched. CDR3 coding DNA: TGCAGTGCTAGAGATCTCAAGCGGGGGAGCACAGATACGCAGTATTTT. It translates to CSARDLKRGSTDTQYF.

This clonotype was picked up a small number of times. This chain uses TRBV7-8 with TRBJ2-4; D remains ambiguous. The J call is in doubt because the DNA end fits TRBJ2-7 better. CDR1 is SGHVS, CDR2 FQNEAQ, per germline. This CDR3 has 17 amino acids. Here the CDR3 reads CASSLEHRLATNYEQYF. For the CDR3, the DNA is TGTGCCAGCAGCTTAGAGCACAGACTCGCTACTAACTACGAGCAGTACTTC.

This clonotype was found once. The chain carries TRBV7-9 and TRBJ2-1; TRBD2 agrees at 10 bases. V gave up 5 bases and J gave up 4 bases; unmatched junction bases: 14. The length of the CDR3 is 18 residues. The germline gives CDR1 SEHNR, CDR2 FQNEAQ (reference sequence). The CDR3 region has the DNA TGTGCCAGCAGCCTACCGTCGCGTCTAGCGGGGGTGTACAATGAGCAGTTCTTC. This sequence encodes CASSLPSRLAGVYNEQFF.

The chain has TRBV2 and TRBJ1-4, with no clear D. There are 15 residues in the CDR3. Per germline, CDR1 SNHLY and CDR2 FYNNEI. Trimming took 3 bases from V and 7 from J, leaving 15 bases between them. The CDR3 loop reads CASSDLRTSTEKLFF. CDR3 bases: TGTGCCAGCAGTGACCTAAGGACGAGTACTGAAAAACTGTTTTTT.